This T cell receptor beta chain was recovered during a study of early T cells in non-severe SARS-CoV-2 infection (dated by TCRdb to about 2021). Turning to the overall study: TCR sequencing used bulk RNA from unsorted whole blood, so alpha and beta chains could not be paired.

Library preparation was by 5' RACE. TCRdb names NextSeq 500 as the instrument used. In the TCR library protocol, unique molecular identifiers were attached to individual cDNA molecules to correct for PCR bias and sequencing error. TCR alpha and beta chains were both sequenced, and the abundances of alpha and beta sequences in each sample were closely correlated with each other. On the study's bioinformatics: Decombinator V4 was used to annotate TCR sequences for V gene, J gene and CDR3. Expanded TCRs were defined as changing significantly between any two time points under a Poisson model with p below 0.0001. TCR abundances were normalised to the total number of TCRs sequenced per sample and were expressed as counts per million. A search of VDJdb, accessed on 1 November 2021, was run for TCRs annotated to CMV, EBV and SARS-CoV-2, with TCRs annotated for multiple antigens excluded. TCRdb itself trimmed the public reads at Q25 with fastp, ran MiXCR and retained productive beta chains. One record per CDR3 amino acid sequence lists the most common genes and DNA. The V and J calls follow TCRdb's processing rather than the paper's. For this sample there are 65,000 to 95,000 distinct CDR3 sequences; about 17% appear just once. Together, the top ten hold 2.5% to 3% of the sample.

This was a case-control study nested in a cohort of healthcare workers in London, UK, who had nasopharyngeal swab PCR tests and blood samples taken every week. Between 23 and 31 March 2020, the week of the UK lockdown, healthcare workers were enrolled and then followed up weekly for as long as 16 weeks. This clonotype was found many times. This receptor's antigen is unknown. No per-base quality is available; no much larger clone lies one base away. What the research found in general, with its limitations: VDJdb matching was skewed toward anti-spike CD8 responses and likely underestimated virus-specific expansions, missing private and CD4 specificities.

The sequenced material came from whole blood. This TCR was sampled from an adult who was a healthcare worker with PCR-confirmed SARS-CoV-2 infection or an uninfected control (not recorded which).

For the CDR3, the sequence is CASSSPTGTETQYF. The sequenced DNA is TGTGCCAGTAGTAGCCCTACAGGAACGGAGACCCAGTACTTC. Here the chain combines TRBV19 and TRBJ2-5; the D segment could be TRBD1, given 5 matching bases. Spanning cysteine to phenylalanine, the CDR3 consists of 14 amino acids. CDR3 DNA only is kept here, 42 bases in frame from base 1. V gives up 4 bases and J gives up 5 bases, and the segment between their germline ends measures 14 bases. CDR1 is given as LNHDA and CDR2 as SQIVND, both from the germline V gene (reference sequence). With the rest looked up from the reference TRBV19 and TRBJ2-5 genes rather than sequenced, the full variable domain is DGGITQSPKYLFRKEGQNVTLSCEQNLNHDAMYWYRQDPGQGLRLIYYSQIVNDFQKGDIAEGYSVSREKKESFPLTVTSAQKNPTAFYLCASSSPTGTETQYFGPGTRLLVL.